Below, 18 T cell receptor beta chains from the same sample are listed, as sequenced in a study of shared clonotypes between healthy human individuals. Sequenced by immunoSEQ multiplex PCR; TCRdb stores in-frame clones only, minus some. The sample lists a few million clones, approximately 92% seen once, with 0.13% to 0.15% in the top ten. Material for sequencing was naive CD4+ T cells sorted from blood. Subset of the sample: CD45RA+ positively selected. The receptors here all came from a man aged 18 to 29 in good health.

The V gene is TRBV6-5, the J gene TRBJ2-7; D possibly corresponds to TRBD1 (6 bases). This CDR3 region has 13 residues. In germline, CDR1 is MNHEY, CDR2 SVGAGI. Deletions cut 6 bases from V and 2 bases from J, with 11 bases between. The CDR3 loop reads CASSNRVAYEQYF. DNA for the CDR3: TGTGCCAGCAGCAACAGGGTGGCCTACGAGCAGTACTTC.

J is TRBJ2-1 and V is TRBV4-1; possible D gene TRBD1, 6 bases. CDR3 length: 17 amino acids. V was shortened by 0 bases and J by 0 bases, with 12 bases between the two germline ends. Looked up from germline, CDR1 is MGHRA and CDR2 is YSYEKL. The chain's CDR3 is CASSQDPPQGSYNEQFF. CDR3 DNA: TGCGCCAGCAGCCAAGATCCCCCACAGGGCTCCTACAATGAGCAGTTCTTC.

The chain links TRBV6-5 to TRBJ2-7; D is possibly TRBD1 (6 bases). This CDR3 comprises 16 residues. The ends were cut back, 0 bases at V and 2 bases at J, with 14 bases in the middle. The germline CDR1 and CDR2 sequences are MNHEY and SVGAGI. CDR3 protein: CASSYSSGTRTYEQYF. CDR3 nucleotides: TGTGCCAGCAGTTACTCGTCGGGGACACGAACCTACGAGCAGTACTTC.

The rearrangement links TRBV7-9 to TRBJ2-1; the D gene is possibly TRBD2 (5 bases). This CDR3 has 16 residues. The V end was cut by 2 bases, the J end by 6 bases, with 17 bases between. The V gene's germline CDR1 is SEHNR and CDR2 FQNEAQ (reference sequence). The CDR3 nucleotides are TGTGCCAGCAGCTTATTGAGGCCTGGACTTGGCAATGAGCAGTTCTTC. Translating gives CASSLLRPGLGNEQFF. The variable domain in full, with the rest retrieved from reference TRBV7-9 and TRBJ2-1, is DTGVSQNPRHKITKRGQNVTFRCDPISEHNRLYWYRQTLGQGPEFLTYFQNEAQLEKSRLLSDRFSAERPKGSFSTLEIQRTEQGDSAMYLCASSLLRPGLGNEQFFGPGTRLTVL.

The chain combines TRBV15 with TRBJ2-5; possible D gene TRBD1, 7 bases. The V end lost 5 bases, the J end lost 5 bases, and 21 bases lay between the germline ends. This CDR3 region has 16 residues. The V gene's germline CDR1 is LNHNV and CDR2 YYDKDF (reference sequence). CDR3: CATSPGAGKGQETQYF. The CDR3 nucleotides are TGTGCCACCAGCCCAGGGGCGGGAAAGGGACAGGAGACCCAGTACTTC.

In DNA form, the CDR3 reads TGCGCCAGCAGCCCGAGGTCGTATTCGACAGATACGCAGTATTTT. It yields the protein CASSPRSYSTDTQYF. The genes are TRBV5-1 and TRBJ2-3; the D is unclear. V was shortened by 4 bases and J by 3 bases, with 15 bases between the two germline ends. The CDR3 length is 15 residues. Germline CDR1 SGHRS, CDR2 YFSETQ.

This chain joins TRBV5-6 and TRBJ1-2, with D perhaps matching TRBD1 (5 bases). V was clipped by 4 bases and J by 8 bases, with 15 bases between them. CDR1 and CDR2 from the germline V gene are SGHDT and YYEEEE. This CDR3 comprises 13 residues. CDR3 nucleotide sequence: TGTGCCAGCAGCCACACCGGGGCCCTGGGCTACACCTTC. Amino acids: CASSHTGALGYTF.

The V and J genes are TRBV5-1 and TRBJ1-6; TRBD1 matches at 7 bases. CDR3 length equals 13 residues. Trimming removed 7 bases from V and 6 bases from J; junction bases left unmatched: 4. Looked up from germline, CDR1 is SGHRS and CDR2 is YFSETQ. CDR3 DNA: TGCGCCAGCGGAGACAGGGCTAATTCACCCCTCCACTTT. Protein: CASGDRANSPLHF.

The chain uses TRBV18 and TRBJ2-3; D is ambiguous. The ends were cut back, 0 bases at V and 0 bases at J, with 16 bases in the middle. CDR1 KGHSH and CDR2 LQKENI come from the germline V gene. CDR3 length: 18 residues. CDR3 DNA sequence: TGTGCCAGCTCACCACCAGCGAGACACCTTACTAGCACAGATACGCAGTATTTT. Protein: CASSPPARHLTSTDTQYF. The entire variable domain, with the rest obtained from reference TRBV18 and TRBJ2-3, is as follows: NAGVMQNPRHLVRRRGQEARLRCSPMKGHSHVYWYRQLPEEGLKFMVYLQKENIIDESGMPKERFSAEFPKEGPSILRIQQVVRGDSAAYFCASSPPARHLTSTDTQYFGPGTRLTVL.

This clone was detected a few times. CDR3 nucleotide sequence: TGTGCCAGCAGGGACAGGGAAACGCAGCCCCAGCATTTT. Translating it yields CASRDRETQPQHF. This chain uses TRBV2 with TRBJ1-5; 8 nucleotides match TRBD1. This CDR3 has 13 amino acids. With 6 bases clipped from V and 7 bases from J, the junction kept 5 bases outside the gene matches. From germline, CDR1 is SNHLY and CDR2 FYNNEI.

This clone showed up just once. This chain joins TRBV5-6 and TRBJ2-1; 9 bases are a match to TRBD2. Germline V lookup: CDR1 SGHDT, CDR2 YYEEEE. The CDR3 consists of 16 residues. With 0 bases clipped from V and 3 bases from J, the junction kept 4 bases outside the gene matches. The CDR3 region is CASSLALTSGYNEQFF. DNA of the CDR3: TGTGCCAGCAGCTTGGCCCTGACTAGCGGCTACAATGAGCAGTTCTTC. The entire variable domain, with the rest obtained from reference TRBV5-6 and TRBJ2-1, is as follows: DAGVTQSPTHLIKTRGQQVTLRCSPKSGHDTVSWYQQALGQGPQFIFQYYEEEERQRGNFPDRFSGHQFPNYSSELNVNALLLGDSALYLCASSLALTSGYNEQFFGPGTRLTVL.

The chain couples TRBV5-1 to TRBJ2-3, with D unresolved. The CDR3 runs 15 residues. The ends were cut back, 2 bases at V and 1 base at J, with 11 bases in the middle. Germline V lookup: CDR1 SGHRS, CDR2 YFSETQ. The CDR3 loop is CASSLNPPGTDTQYF. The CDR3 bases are TGCGCCAGCAGCTTAAACCCTCCCGGCACAGATACGCAGTATTTT.

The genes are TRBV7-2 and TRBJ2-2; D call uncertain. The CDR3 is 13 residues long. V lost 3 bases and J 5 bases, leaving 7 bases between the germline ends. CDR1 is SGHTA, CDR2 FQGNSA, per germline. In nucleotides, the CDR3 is TGTGCCAGCAGCTTCATATCGACCGGGGAGCTGTTTTTT. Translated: CASSFISTGELFF.

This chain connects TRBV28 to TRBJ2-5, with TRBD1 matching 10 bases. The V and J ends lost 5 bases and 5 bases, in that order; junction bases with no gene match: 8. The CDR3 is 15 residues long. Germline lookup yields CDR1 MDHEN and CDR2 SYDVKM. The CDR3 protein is CASSPPTGGRETQYF. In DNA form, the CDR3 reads TGTGCCAGCAGTCCCCCGACAGGGGGCCGGGAGACCCAGTACTTC.

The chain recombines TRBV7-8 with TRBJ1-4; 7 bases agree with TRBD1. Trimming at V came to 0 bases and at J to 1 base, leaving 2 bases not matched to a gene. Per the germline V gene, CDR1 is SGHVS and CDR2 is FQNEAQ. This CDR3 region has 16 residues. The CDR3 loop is CASSLAPGGTNEKLFF. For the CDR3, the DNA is TGTGCCAGCAGCTTAGCCCCAGGGGGAACTAATGAAAAACTGTTTTTT.

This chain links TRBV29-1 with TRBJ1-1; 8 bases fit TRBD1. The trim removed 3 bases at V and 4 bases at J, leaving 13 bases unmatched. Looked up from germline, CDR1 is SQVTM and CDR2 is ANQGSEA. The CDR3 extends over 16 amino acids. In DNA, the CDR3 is TGCAGCGTTGACGCTGCGGCAGGGGGCGGGGGCACTGAAGCTTTCTTT. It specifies CSVDAAAGGGGTEAFF.

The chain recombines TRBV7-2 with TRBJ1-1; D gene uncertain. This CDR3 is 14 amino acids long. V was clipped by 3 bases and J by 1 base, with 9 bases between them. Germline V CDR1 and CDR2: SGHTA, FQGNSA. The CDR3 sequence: CASSLFTTNTEAFF. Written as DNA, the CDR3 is TGTGCCAGCAGCTTGTTCACTACGAACACTGAAGCTTTCTTT.

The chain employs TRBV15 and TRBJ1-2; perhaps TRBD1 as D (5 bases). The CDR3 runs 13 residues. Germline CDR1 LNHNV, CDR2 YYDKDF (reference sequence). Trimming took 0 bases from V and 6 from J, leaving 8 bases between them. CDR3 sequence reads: CATSREGENGYTF. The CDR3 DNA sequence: TGTGCCACCAGCAGAGAAGGGGAAAATGGCTACACCTTC.